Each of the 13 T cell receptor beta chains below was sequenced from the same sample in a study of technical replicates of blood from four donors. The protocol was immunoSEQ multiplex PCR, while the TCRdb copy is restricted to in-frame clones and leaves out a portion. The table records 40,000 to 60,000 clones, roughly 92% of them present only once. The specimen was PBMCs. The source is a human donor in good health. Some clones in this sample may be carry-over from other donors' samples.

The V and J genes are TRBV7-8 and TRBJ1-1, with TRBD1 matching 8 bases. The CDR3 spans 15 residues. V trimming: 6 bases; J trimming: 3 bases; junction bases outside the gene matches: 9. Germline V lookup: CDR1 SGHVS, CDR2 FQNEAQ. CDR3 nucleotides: TGTGCCAGCAGTCCTGGACAGGGCTCGTACACTGAAGCTTTCTTT. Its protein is CASSPGQGSYTEAFF.

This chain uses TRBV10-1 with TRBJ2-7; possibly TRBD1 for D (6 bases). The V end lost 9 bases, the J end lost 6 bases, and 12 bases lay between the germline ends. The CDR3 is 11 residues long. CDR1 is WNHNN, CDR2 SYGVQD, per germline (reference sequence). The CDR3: CARLQGSEQYF. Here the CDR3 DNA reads TGCGCCAGGTTACAGGGCAGCGAGCAGTACTTC.

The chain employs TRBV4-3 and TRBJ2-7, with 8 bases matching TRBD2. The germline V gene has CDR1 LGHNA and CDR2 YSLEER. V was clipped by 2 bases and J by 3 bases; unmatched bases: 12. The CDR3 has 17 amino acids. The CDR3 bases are TGCGCCAGCAGCCAAACTACAAGCGGGAGATCGCTCTACGAGCAGTACTTC. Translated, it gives CASSQTTSGRSLYEQYF.

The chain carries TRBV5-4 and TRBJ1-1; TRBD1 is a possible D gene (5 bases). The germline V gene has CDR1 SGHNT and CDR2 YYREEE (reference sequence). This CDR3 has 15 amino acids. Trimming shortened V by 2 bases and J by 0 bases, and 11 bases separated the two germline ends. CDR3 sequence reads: CASSFGGRMNTEAFF. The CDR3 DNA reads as TGTGCCAGCAGCTTTGGGGGGAGGATGAACACTGAAGCTTTCTTT.

The CDR3 spells CASSRWGGGAETQYF. The CDR3 DNA is TGCGCCAGCAGCAGGTGGGGGGGCGGTGCGGAGACCCAGTACTTC. The chain links TRBV5-1 to TRBJ2-5; D perhaps matches TRBD2 (7 bases). CDR3 length: 15 amino acids. Germline V gene data show CDR1 as SGHRS and CDR2 as YFSETQ. The germline V and J ends were trimmed by 4 bases and 5 bases, with 18 bases remaining between them.

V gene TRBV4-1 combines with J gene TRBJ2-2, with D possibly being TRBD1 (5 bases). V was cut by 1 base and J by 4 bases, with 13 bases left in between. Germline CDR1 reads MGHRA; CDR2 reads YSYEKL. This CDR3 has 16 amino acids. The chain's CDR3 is CASSQVQGPSTGELFF. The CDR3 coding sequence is TGCGCCAGCAGCCAAGTGCAGGGTCCGTCCACCGGGGAGCTGTTTTTT.

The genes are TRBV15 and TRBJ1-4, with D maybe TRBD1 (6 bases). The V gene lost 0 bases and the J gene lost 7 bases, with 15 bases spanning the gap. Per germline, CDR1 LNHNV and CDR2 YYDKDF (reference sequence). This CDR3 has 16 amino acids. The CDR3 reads CATSRDQGFVGEKLFF. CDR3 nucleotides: TGTGCCACCAGCAGAGATCAGGGGTTTGTGGGTGAAAAACTGTTTTTT.

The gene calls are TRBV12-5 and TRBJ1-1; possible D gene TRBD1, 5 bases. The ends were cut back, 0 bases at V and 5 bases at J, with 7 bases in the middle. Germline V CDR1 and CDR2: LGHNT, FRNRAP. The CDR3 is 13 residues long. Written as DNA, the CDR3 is TGTGCTAGTGGTTTGGTAAGGGGAACTGAAGCTTTCTTT. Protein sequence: CASGLVRGTEAFF.

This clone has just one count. CDR3 sequence reads: CSVASRGPYEQYF. The CDR3, as DNA: TGCAGCGTTGCTTCCAGGGGTCCCTACGAGCAGTACTTC. The chain uses TRBV29-1 and TRBJ2-7; TRBD1 might be the D (6 bases). Trimming removed 4 bases at V and 2 bases at J, with 12 bases between. Germline V CDR1 and CDR2: SQVTM, ANQGSEA. CDR3 size: 13 residues.

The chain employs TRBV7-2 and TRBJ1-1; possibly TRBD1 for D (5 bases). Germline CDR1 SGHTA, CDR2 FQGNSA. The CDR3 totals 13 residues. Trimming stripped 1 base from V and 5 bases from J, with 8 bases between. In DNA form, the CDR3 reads TGTGCCAGCAGCTTAGAGGGGAGGACTGAAGCTTTCTTT. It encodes CASSLEGRTEAFF.

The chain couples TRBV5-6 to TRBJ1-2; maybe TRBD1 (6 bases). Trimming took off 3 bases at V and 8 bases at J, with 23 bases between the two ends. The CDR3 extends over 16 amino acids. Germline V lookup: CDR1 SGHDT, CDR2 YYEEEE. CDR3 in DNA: TGTGCCAGCAGCTATGGCCTAGTGTCCGCAGGGGAGGGCTACACCTTC. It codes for CASSYGLVSAGEGYTF.

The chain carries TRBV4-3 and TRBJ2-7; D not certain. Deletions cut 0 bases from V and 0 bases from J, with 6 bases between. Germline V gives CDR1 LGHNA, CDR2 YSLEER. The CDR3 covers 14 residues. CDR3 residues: CASSQDPSSYEQYF. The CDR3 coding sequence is TGCGCCAGCAGCCAAGATCCTTCCTCCTACGAGCAGTACTTC.

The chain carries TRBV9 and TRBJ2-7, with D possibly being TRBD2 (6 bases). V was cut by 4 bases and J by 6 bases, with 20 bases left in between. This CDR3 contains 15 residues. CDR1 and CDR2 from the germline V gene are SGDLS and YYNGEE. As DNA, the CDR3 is TGTGCCAGCAGCTTGAGCGGAGGGGTCGGTATCGAGCAGTACTTC. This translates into CASSLSGGVGIEQYF.